Listed below are T cell receptor beta chains from one sample, sequenced in a study of Graves' ophthalmopathy and Graves' hyperthyroidism. Via MiXCR, TCRdb re-called the multiplex PCR reads, giving one row per CDR3 protein. The sample yields 650,000 to 800,000 distinct CDR3 sequences, about two fifths seen once. The sequenced material came from peripheral blood. The receptors stem from an adult man with Graves' ophthalmopathy. Both conserved end residues are part of each CDR3. A D gene is named only where the DNA matches it firmly. Where a row states a size, it is once, few, many or the class of an expanded clone; other rows omit it.

. | TRBJ2-5 | . | TRBV10-3 | TGTGCCATCAGTGAGCCCACCACAGGATCGGGACAAGAGACCCAGTACTTC | CAISEPTTGSGQETQYF
TRBD2 | TRBJ2-5 | . | TRBV19 | TGTGCCAGTAGTACGTCGTCGGGGGGGGAGGACGCGACCCAGTACTTC | CASSTSSGGEDATQYF
TRBD1 | TRBJ1-2 | . | TRBV24-1 | TGTGCCACCAGTGATCTCAGGGACAGGGGTGACTATGGCTACACCTTC | CATSDLRDRGDYGYTF
. | TRBJ1-5 | . | TRBV10-3 | TGTGCCACAGGGGTTTCTCAGCCCCAGCATTTT | CATGVSQPQHF
. | TRBJ2-6 | many | TRBV10-3 | TGTGCCATCAGCGCAGACAAGGTTGGGGCCAACGTCCTGACTTTC | CAISADKVGANVLTF
. | TRBJ1-5 | many | TRBV7-9 | TGTGCCAGCAGCTTAGATCATGCCAGGGGCAATCAGCCCCAGCATTTT | CASSLDHARGNQPQHF
. | TRBJ2-6 | . | TRBV19 | TGTGCCAGTAGTATTTGGAGGGCCAACGTCCTGACTTTC | CASSIWRANVLTF
. | TRBJ2-7 | . | TRBV10-3 | TGTGCCATCAGATATAGCGGAACCCCCTACGAGCAGTACTTC | CAIRYSGTPYEQYF
TRBD1 | TRBJ1-2 | many | TRBV9 | TGTGCCAGCAGCGGAAAGACAGGGGGCGGTTATGGCTACACCTTC | CASSGKTGGGYGYTF
TRBD1 | TRBJ1-2 | . | TRBV7-9 | TGTGCCAGCACAGCGCTACAGGGGGGCTACACCTTC | CASTALQGGYTF
TRBD1 | TRBJ1-3 | many | TRBV6-6 | TGTGCCAGCAACCGGGGACAGGGCTCTGGAAACACCATATATTTT | CASNRGQGSGNTIYF
. | TRBJ2-7 | many | TRBV7-8 | TGTGCCAGCAGCCAGGATGGGGGGATCTACTACGAGCAGTACTTC | CASSQDGGIYYEQYF
. | TRBJ1-1 | many | TRBV29-1 | TGCAGCGTTGCTCCAGGGTTGAACACTGAAGCTTTCTTT | CSVAPGLNTEAFF
. | TRBJ1-6 | . | TRBV4-3 | TGCGCCAGCAGCCAAGACAGGGCCAGGGAAAATAATTCACCCCTCCACTTT | CASSQDRARENNSPLHF
TRBD1 | TRBJ1-1 | many | TRBV19 | TGTGCCAGTAGTATGACAGGGGGTTTGATCACTGAAGCTTTCTTT | CASSMTGGLITEAFF
. | TRBJ1-2 | few | TRBV5-1 | TGCGCCAGCGAGCTTGCACCAGGGAGGTATGGCTACACCTTC | CASELAPGRYGYTF
TRBD2 | TRBJ2-1 | . | TRBV25-1 | TGTGCCAGCACTTCAGGGACTAGCGGGAAAGATGAGCAGTTCTTC | CASTSGTSGKDEQFF
. | TRBJ2-7 | . | TRBV11-1 | TGTGCCAGCACCATCCCACCGGACAGAGGGAACAATGAGCAGTACTTC | CASTIPPDRGNNEQYF
TRBD1 | TRBJ1-2 | few | TRBV10-3 | TGTGCCAGCAGCGATTCCGACAGGGCCAACTATGGCTACACCTTC | CASSDSDRANYGYTF
. | TRBJ2-7 | . | TRBV20-1 | TGCAGTGCCAGACAACAGGGTGACGAGCAGTACTTC | CSARQQGDEQYF
. | TRBJ2-7 | few | TRBV20-1 | TGCAGTGCTAGAGCTGACCTCTACGAGCAGTACTTC | CSARADLYEQYF
. | TRBJ2-2 | . | TRBV10-3 | TGTGCCAGCAGGACAGTCTCCGGGGAGCTGTTTTTT | CASRTVSGELFF
TRBD2 | TRBJ2-2 | . | TRBV13 | TGTGCCAGCAGTCCCGGGACTAGCGGGAGTCGGGTCGGGGAGCTGTTTTTT | CASSPGTSGSRVGELFF
. | TRBJ1-1 | few | TRBV6-5 | TGTGCCAGCACTCCCCGGACGGGCATGAACACTGAAGCTTTCTTT | CASTPRTGMNTEAFF
. | TRBJ2-7 | . | TRBV5-1 | TGCGCCAGCAGCAGAGCAACCGGGACATCTCTCCTAGGGGAGCAGTACTTC | CASSRATGTSLLGEQYF
. | TRBJ1-1 | many | TRBV7-9 | TGTGCCAGCAAAGCTTTGGAGCTACCGAACACTGAAGCTTTCTTT | CASKALELPNTEAFF
TRBD2 | TRBJ2-2 | . | TRBV5-8 | TGTGCCAGCAGCTTGTACCGCGGGGGACTAGCCTACACCGGGGAGCTGTTTTTT | CASSLYRGGLAYTGELFF
. | TRBJ2-2 | few | TRBV19 | TGTGCCAGTAGTATACGGCTAAATCTGAACACCGGGGAGCTGTTTTTT | CASSIRLNLNTGELFF